This TCR beta chain was observed in a study of human T cells and chemical hapten exposure. As for the study in general: Sensitization involved placing 2% DPC onto a roughly 2 cm by roughly 2 cm region of upper inner arm skin. Diphenylcyclopropenone doses were given weekly to the scalps of patients across the approximately 24-week study. Per-sample TCR yield variation was attributed mainly to small pooled library volume differences.

Study observations and caveats: Healthy individuals' immune responses may differ from those of donors, who had alopecia.

On this clonotype itself: Its antigen is not known. Without the conserved terminal phenylalanine or tryptophan, this CDR3 likely stems from a read error. The DNA is left out, because the CDR3 cannot be placed on it with certainty; the CDR3 is given as TCRdb lists it.

Stated time point: patch test 1, 2 weeks after DPC sensitization. Treatment described: therapeutic diphenylcyclopropenone sensitization with weekly scalp DPC. The CDR3 length equals 8 residues, ends included. One entry per CDR3 protein, called by TCRdb with MiXCR from the RACE reads. This sample has 150,000 to 200,000 distinct CDR3 sequences; approximately 15% occur once, and the top ten carry around 1.7%. This TCR came from a young woman with alopecia areata. Some clones in this sample may be carry-over from other donors' samples. The chain recombines TRBV21-1 with TRBJ2-1; TRBD2 was called by the table and not checked on the DNA. TRBV21-1 is deemed a pseudogene. This sample comprised whole blood, obtained in connection with sensitization to the hapten diphenylcyclopropenone (DPC). The CDR3 sequence: CASLLAGL.